Each of the 23 T cell receptor beta chains below was sequenced from the same sample in a study of beta chain features in type 1 diabetes. These receptors' antigens are unknown. The study's findings and limits: All four CD4+ subsets from Type 1 diabetes patients carried moderately but significantly shorter TCRB CDR3s.

Expressed TCRB transcripts were sequenced because the entire RNA isolate underwent reverse transcription. Generated by immunoSEQ multiplex PCR, the TCRdb table keeps only in-frame clones and is missing some. The sample lists 150,000 to 200,000 clones, 7% to 9% occurring once. Material for sequencing was central memory CD4+ T cells from blood. The receptors stem from a man between 18 and 35 years old with type 1 diabetes.

This clone was observed a handful of times. CDR3 loop: CASSLLENNEQFF. Written as DNA, the CDR3 is TGTGCCAGCAGTCTTCTAGAAAACAATGAGCAGTTCTTC. The chain links TRBV2 to TRBJ2-1; D uncertain. The germline V and J ends were trimmed by 5 bases and 5 bases, with 10 bases remaining between them. Germline V CDR1 and CDR2: SNHLY, FYNNEI. The CDR3 loop spans 13 amino acids.

This clone has just a few counts. The J gene is TRBJ2-7, the V gene TRBV7-2, with 8 bases fitting TRBD1. J lost 5 bases, V lost 2 bases, and 5 bases had no gene match. This CDR3 spans 14 amino acids. The V gene's germline CDR1 is SGHTA and CDR2 FQGNSA. The DNA of the CDR3 is TGTGCCAGCAGCTTAAGGGACAGGTTCCACGAGCAGTACTTC. Its protein is CASSLRDRFHEQYF.

V usage is TRBV15 and J usage is TRBJ2-5, with D unclear. The CDR3 covers 13 residues. Germline values: CDR1 LNHNV, CDR2 YYDKDF (reference sequence). Trimming cost V 0 bases and J 3 bases, with 5 bases left between them. The CDR3 DNA reads TGTGCCACCAGCAGAGATCACAAAGAGACCCAGTACTTC. This encodes CATSRDHKETQYF.

CDR3 nucleotides: TGTGCCTGGACCAGCAACACTATATCACATGGCTACACCTTC. Amino acids: CAWTSNTISHGYTF. The V call is TRBV30, the J call TRBJ1-2, with D hard to call. CDR3 length: 14 amino acids. Germline CDR1 and CDR2: GTSNPN and SVGIG (reference sequence). V was shortened by 4 bases and J by 6 bases, with 18 bases between the two germline ends.

This rearrangement joins TRBV11-2 to TRBJ1-4; D gene unclear. The germline V gene encodes CDR1 SGHAT and CDR2 FQNNGV. The ends were cut back, 5 bases at V and 8 bases at J, with 12 bases in the middle. The CDR3 loop spans 13 amino acids. CDR3 bases: TGTGCCAGCAGCCCACTGGTTGCCGAAAAACTGTTTTTT. The encoded protein is CASSPLVAEKLFF.

This chain uses TRBV29-1 with TRBJ1-2; no firm D call. This CDR3 has 12 amino acids. The V end lost 3 bases, the J end lost 7 bases, and 12 bases lay between the germline ends. CDR1 and CDR2 (germline): SQVTM, ANQGSEA. Here the CDR3 DNA reads TGCAGCGTTGATCGGGATCGACTTGGCTACACCTTC. Its protein is CSVDRDRLGYTF.

V gene TRBV7-6 combines with J gene TRBJ2-5; 8 bases line up with TRBD1. This CDR3 comprises 15 residues. Trimming at V came to 1 base and at J to 5 bases, leaving 6 bases not matched to a gene. Germline V lookup: CDR1 SGHVS, CDR2 FNYEAQ. This CDR3 reads CASSLGTGFYETQYF. CDR3 DNA: TGTGCCAGCAGCTTAGGGACAGGGTTTTATGAGACCCAGTACTTC.

This clone appeared a few times. The V gene is TRBV5-6, the J gene TRBJ1-5; D is uncertain. Germline lookup yields CDR1 SGHDT and CDR2 YYEEEE. This CDR3 spans 12 amino acids. V shed 2 bases and J shed 5 bases, with 5 bases lying between them. CDR3: CASSFWHQPQHF. CDR3 bases: TGTGCCAGCAGCTTTTGGCATCAGCCCCAGCATTTT.

The chain is built from TRBV7-9 and TRBJ1-1; possible D gene TRBD1, 6 bases. The germline gives CDR1 SEHNR, CDR2 FQNEAQ (reference sequence). CDR3 length: 15 amino acids. The V and J ends lost 7 bases and 1 base respectively, with 16 bases between them. The DNA of the CDR3 is TGTGCCAGCACCAACCCGACAGGCTGGAACACTGAAGCTTTCTTT. Translating gives CASTNPTGWNTEAFF. The whole variable domain, remainder taken from reference TRBV7-9 and TRBJ1-1, is DTGVSQNPRHKITKRGQNVTFRCDPISEHNRLYWYRQTLGQGPEFLTYFQNEAQLEKSRLLSDRFSAERPKGSFSTLEIQRTEQGDSAMYLCASTNPTGWNTEAFFGQGTRLTVV.

The CDR3 DNA reads as TGTGCCTGGAAGCACAGGACAAACTATGGCTACACCTTC. Translating gives CAWKHRTNYGYTF. This rearrangement joins TRBV30 to TRBJ1-2; maybe TRBD1 (5 bases). Trimming left V 4 bases short and J 2 bases short, with 11 bases between. CDR3 length: 13 residues. The germline gives CDR1 GTSNPN, CDR2 SVGIG (reference sequence).

The sample holds a few counts of this clone. This rearrangement joins TRBV7-9 to TRBJ2-3; D perhaps matches TRBD2 (6 bases). CDR3 length: 13 residues. CDR1 is SEHNR and CDR2 is FQNEAQ in the germline V gene (reference sequence). Trimming removed 8 bases from V and 5 bases from J, with 14 bases in between. The CDR3 here is CASGSGVLDTQYF. The CDR3 DNA sequence: TGTGCCAGCGGGTCGGGAGTACTAGATACGCAGTATTTT.

The chain is built from TRBV4-3 and TRBJ2-3; the match to TRBD1 covers 9 bases. Germline CDR1 LGHNA, CDR2 YSLEER. After removal of 4 bases from V and 2 bases from J, the junction contained 4 bases not matched to a gene. The CDR3 contains 15 residues. As DNA, the CDR3 is TGCGCCAGCAGCCGCGGACAGGGGTACACAGATACGCAGTATTTT. This codes for CASSRGQGYTDTQYF.

The sample holds a few counts of this clone. The chain has TRBV7-2 and TRBJ1-6, with D perhaps matching TRBD1 (5 bases). CDR1 is SGHTA, CDR2 FQGNSA, per germline. V was pared by 6 bases and J by 7 bases, with 19 bases between. The CDR3 has 16 amino acids. CDR3 nucleotide sequence: TGTGCCAGCAGAATCCCCGGGGGAATCGGAAATTCACCCCTCCACTTT. This gives the protein CASRIPGGIGNSPLHF.

This sequence joins TRBV2 and TRBJ1-2, with D possibly being TRBD1 (5 bases). Germline V lookup: CDR1 SNHLY, CDR2 FYNNEI. The CDR3 loop spans 14 amino acids. Trimming took off 1 base at V and 3 bases at J, with 9 bases between the two ends. This CDR3 reads CASSEDGRDYGYTF. The CDR3 coding sequence is TGTGCCAGCAGTGAAGACGGCAGGGACTATGGCTACACCTTC.

This clone was counted only a few times. CDR3 protein: CASSFGGYGYTF. The CDR3 nucleotides are TGTGCCAGCAGCTTCGGGGGCTATGGCTACACCTTC. V gene TRBV7-9 combines with J gene TRBJ1-2, with D possibly being TRBD1 (5 bases). CDR1 is SEHNR and CDR2 is FQNEAQ in the germline V gene (reference sequence). The CDR3 consists of 12 residues. V lost 3 bases and J 4 bases, leaving 6 bases between the germline ends.

V usage is TRBV7-9 and J usage is TRBJ2-7; no firm D call. V was cut by 5 bases and J by 4 bases, with 6 bases left in between. CDR3 size: 11 residues. CDR1 is SEHNR and CDR2 is FQNEAQ in the germline V gene (reference sequence). CDR3 in amino acids: CASSPQYEQYF. The DNA for the CDR3 is TGTGCCAGCAGCCCACAGTACGAGCAGTACTTC.

There are a few counts of this clone. The rearrangement links TRBV29-1 to TRBJ2-3; the D gene is possibly TRBD2 (5 bases). CDR3 length: 12 residues. Deletions cut 8 bases from V and 3 bases from J, with 12 bases between. Germline V gene lookup returns CDR1 SQVTM and CDR2 ANQGSEA. The CDR3 coding sequence is TGCAGCCCCCAGACGGGGACAGATACGCAGTATTTT. This sequence encodes CSPQTGTDTQYF.

This clone was observed a single time. This chain links TRBV6-6 with TRBJ2-1; 11 bases line up with TRBD2. The CDR3 is 16 residues long. V lost 6 bases and J lost 3; bases outside the gene matches: 7. In germline, CDR1 is MNHNY, CDR2 SVGAGI (reference sequence). The CDR3 nucleotides are TGTGCCAGCAGGCGACACACTAGCGGGGGCTACAATGAGCAGTTCTTC. It encodes CASRRHTSGGYNEQFF.

This rearrangement joins TRBV11-2 to TRBJ1-1; perhaps TRBD1 as D (5 bases). V was clipped by 5 bases and J by 3 bases, with 13 bases between them. The germline CDR1 and CDR2 sequences are SGHAT and FQNNGV. The CDR3 totals 14 residues. The CDR3 sequence is CASSPRTGDTEAFF. The CDR3 DNA follows: TGTGCCAGCAGCCCCAGGACGGGGGACACTGAAGCTTTCTTT.

This chain connects TRBV28 to TRBJ1-1; D possibly corresponds to TRBD1 (5 bases). Germline V CDR1 and CDR2: MDHEN, SYDVKM. V shed 8 bases and J shed 3 bases, with 19 bases lying between them. The CDR3 is 15 amino acids. This chain's CDR3 is CASATQDAAYTEAFF. CDR3 nucleotide sequence: TGTGCCAGCGCCACACAGGACGCGGCCTACACTGAAGCTTTCTTT.

There are a few counts of this clone. The chain uses TRBV27 and TRBJ1-1; TRBD1 matches 7 bases. The CDR3 runs to 15 residues. After removal of 0 bases from V and 3 bases from J, the junction contained 4 bases not matched to a gene. Germline loops: CDR1 MNHEY, CDR2 SMNVEV (reference sequence). As DNA, the CDR3 is TGTGCCAGCAGTTTATCAGGGGGCGGAGACACTGAAGCTTTCTTT. It is translated as CASSLSGGGDTEAFF.

This clone has just a few counts. The chain combines TRBV27 with TRBJ2-7; perhaps TRBD1 as D (6 bases). There are 14 residues in the CDR3. V lost 6 bases and J 0 bases, leaving 12 bases between the germline ends. Germline-derived CDR1 and CDR2 are MNHEY and SMNVEV (reference sequence). The CDR3 DNA reads TGTGCCAGCAGCCGACAGGCCCGCTCCTACGAGCAGTACTTC. Amino acids: CASSRQARSYEQYF.

Only a few counts were recorded for this clone. The V gene is TRBV19, the J gene TRBJ2-7; D possibly corresponds to TRBD1 (6 bases). The CDR3 is made up of 15 amino acids. Germline lookup yields CDR1 LNHDA and CDR2 SQIVND (reference sequence). V shed 5 bases and J shed 7 bases, with 21 bases lying between them. CDR3 in DNA: TGTGCCAGTAGTGCCGGGACATGGACTCGAGTAGAGCAGTACTTC. It translates to CASSAGTWTRVEQYF.